This T cell receptor (beta chain) was sequenced for a study of identical twins (dated by TCRdb to 2016 to 2018). As for the study more broadly: To test whether fetal clonotypes persist, this study deep-sequenced TCR alpha and beta repertoires from monozygotic twins, from unrelated adults of various ages, and from cord blood. Replicate twin experiments were performed at different times using different library preparation protocols to rule out contamination.

Overall study results and their limits: Because the same donors could not be followed over many years, the conclusions depended on cross-sectional statistical analysis. Fewer insertions were carried by abundant cord blood beta clonotypes; a weaker similar trend was observed in young adult naive repertoires, while no such trend was observed in memory repertoires. Zero-insertion analyses could be partly confounded by invariant T cells such as MAIT and iNKT, though diverse VJ usage argued against such confounding for most clonotypes. In monozygotic twins, recombination models systematically underestimated out-of-frame TCR alpha sharing, but the models matched the sharing seen between unrelated individuals. Out-of-frame TCR alpha sequences shared between twins showed an excess of low generation-probability sequences compared with coincidental sharing between unrelated individuals. A weaker excess of twin sharing was found in beta out-of-frame sequences because the signal-to-noise ratio was lowered by fewer shared sequences.

Comments on this clonotype: The antigen it binds to is not known. Per-base qualities were not stored, and no clone one base away is much larger.

From cysteine to phenylalanine, the CDR3 is 15 amino acids long. Only the CDR3 DNA stays, 45 bases, in frame from base 1. Cut back by 6 bases and 2 bases, the V and J ends lie 11 bases apart. CDR1 and CDR2 (LNHDA, SQIVND) derive from the germline V gene (reference sequence). The library was built by means of 5' RACE. Sequencer: Illumina HiSeq 2000. A universal primer binding site was introduced by template switching, and a unique molecular identifier was present in the final cDNA, enabling accurate counting of TCR cDNA molecules. First-strand cDNA for TCR alpha and beta chains was synthesized from specific primers in the conserved constant-segment region. To control for contamination, every cDNA library was double barcoded, receiving both a SMART-Mk sample barcode and Illumina barcodes. TruSeq adapter sequences, together with Illumina sample barcodes, were added in two successive PCR steps. TCR alpha and beta cDNA libraries were sequenced on the Illumina HiSeq platform with custom primers. Regarding the original processing steps: Raw reads were processed with MiGEC to extract unique molecular identifiers, and MiXCR was used to determine CDR3 positions. For each individual, recombination models were inferred using an EM algorithm with the repgenHMM and IGoR tools. Shared clonotypes were analyzed with the tcR package in R, and sharing was normalized by the product of cloneset sizes. Out-of-frame nonproductive sequences were analyzed to study raw recombination free of thymic and clonal selection effects. TCRdb reprocessed the public reads (quality trimming at Q25 with fastp, clone calling with MiXCR) and kept in-frame beta chains. Identical CDR3 proteins give one entry, which carries the most common genes and DNA. What appears here as the V and J calls and clone size reflects TCRdb's work, not the paper's. A total of around 500,000 distinct CDR3 sequences appear in this sample, approximately 15% of them only once. Around 0.52% of the sample is taken by the ten largest.

All donors were healthy Caucasians. The twin cohort comprised three pairs of female monozygotic twins, all aged roughly 18 to 29 years. Positive isolation kits from Invitrogen were used to isolate CD4+ and CD8+ T cell populations. Another study also made use of these data, one on yellow fever vaccine responses in identical twins. The second investigation adds: The authors reported that the T cell response to vaccination in identical twins appeared partly convergent and partly personalized. In identical twins, the study followed T cell clones that responded to the vaccine with precision.

The chain uses TRBV19 and TRBJ2-6; TRBD2 is perhaps the D gene, given 6 matching bases. Sequencing used CD4+ T cells sorted from blood. The source of this sequence is a woman aged 18-29 years in good health. The CDR3 here reads CASRKEGAGANVLTF. The DNA is as follows: TGTGCCAGTAGAAAGGAGGGTGCTGGGGCCAACGTCCTGACTTTC.